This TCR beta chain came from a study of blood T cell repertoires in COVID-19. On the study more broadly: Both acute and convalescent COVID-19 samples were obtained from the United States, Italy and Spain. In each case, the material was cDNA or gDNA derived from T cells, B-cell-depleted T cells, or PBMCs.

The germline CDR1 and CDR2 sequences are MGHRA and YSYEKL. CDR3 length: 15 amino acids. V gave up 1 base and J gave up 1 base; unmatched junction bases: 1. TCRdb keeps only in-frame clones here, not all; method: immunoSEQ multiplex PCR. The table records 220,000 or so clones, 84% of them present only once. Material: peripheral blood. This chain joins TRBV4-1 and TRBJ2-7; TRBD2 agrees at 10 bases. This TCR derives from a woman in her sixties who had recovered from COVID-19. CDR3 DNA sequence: TGCGCCAGCAGCCAAGCTAGCGGGGGTTCCTACGAGCAGTACTTC. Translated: CASSQASGGSYEQYF.